This is a list of T cell receptor beta chains from one sample in a study of blood T cell repertoires in COVID-19. Repertoires were generated with immunoSEQ multiplex PCR, while TCRdb's copy carries only in-frame clones and drops some. The sample shows roughly 200,000 clones, about four fifths of them seen only once. The sequenced sample was peripheral blood. The receptors stem from a man aged 35 to 55 with active or convalescent COVID-19. Each CDR3 is given without its conserved first and last residue. Fields, in order: V gene, CDR3 protein.

TRBV23-1 | ASSQSRLDEQF
TRBV20-1 | SVSGYNEQF
TRBV18 | ASSPSTSARETQY
TRBV12-5 | ASAQRAETNSPLH
TRBV15 | ATSTSGYYEQY
TRBV4-1 | ASSQDFGYSLNYGYT
TRBV19 | ASSTRGSQGETQY
TRBV7-6 | ASSLLGQSSYEQY
TRBV21-1 | ASSKVGDRQNTSTSTDTQY
TRBV7-2 | ASSLAGQGLPDTQY
TRBV30 | AWSSGAGLRDYT
TRBV12-3/TRBV12-4 | ASSPRTGAEAF
TRBV19 | ASTSGSPTGELF
TRBV7-8 | ASSRIPGGTTGELF
TRBV3-1/TRBV3-2 | ASSLQGRDRS
TRBV19 | ASIGAGTDSFGANVLT
TRBV11-1 | ASSDGQVQETQY
TRBV27 | ASSLRQPRTDTQY
TRBV11-3 | ASSLRATNEKLF
TRBV28 | ASSTGGSGYT
TRBV12-5 | ASGQGLNQPQH
TRBV21-1 | ANSIPRVLLNTYGYT
TRBV9 | ASSVAGSDQETQY
TRBV6-5 | ASSYSSSGNTIY
TRBV5-6 | ASSFGDSGTSWETQY
TRBV27 | ASSPDPKRGEQY
TRBV19 | ASSTQGGNEKLF
TRBV29-1 | SGQDGVTYEQY
TRBV14 | ASSQGQGVYGYT
TRBV12-3/TRBV12-4 | ASSLNTGEKLF
TRBV5-1 | ASSLRAGAVAEQY
TRBV19 | ASSVRTSEGQPQH
TRBV5-4 | ASSLVVDRRNTGELF